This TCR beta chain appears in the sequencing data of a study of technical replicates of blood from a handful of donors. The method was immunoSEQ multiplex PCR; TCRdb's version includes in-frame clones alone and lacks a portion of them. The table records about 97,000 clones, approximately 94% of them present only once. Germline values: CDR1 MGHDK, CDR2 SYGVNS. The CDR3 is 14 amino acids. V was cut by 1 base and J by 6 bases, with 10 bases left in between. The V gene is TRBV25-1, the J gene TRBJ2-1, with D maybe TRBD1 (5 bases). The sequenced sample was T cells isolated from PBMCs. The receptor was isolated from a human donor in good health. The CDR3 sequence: CASSELTGLNEQFF. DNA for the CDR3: TGTGCCAGCAGTGAATTAACAGGCCTCAATGAGCAGTTCTTC.